The rows below give T cell receptor beta chains drawn from one sample of a study of T cells in Graves' hyperthyroidism and ophthalmopathy. MiXCR, run by TCRdb on the multiplex PCR reads, gives a single entry per CDR3 protein. The sample records about 400,000 distinct CDR3 sequences, 20% to 25% being singletons. Specimen: blood. The receptors here all came from a man aged 45-60 years with Graves' hyperthyroidism. Each CDR3 is given with its conserved first and last residue.

TRBV6-5 CASSYSPDQPQHF
TRBV5-6 CASSFTRTETQYF
TRBV5-1 CASSLDTGRDTDTQYF
TRBV14 CASSQDLAENIQYF
TRBV20-1 CSAVRDQYNEQFF
TRBV7-2 CASSLEGGRRYEQYF
TRBV12-3/TRBV12-4 CASSFVAGEVNEQFF
TRBV7-3 CASSLAGEVETQYF
TRBV7-9 CASSLTGHQETQYF
TRBV29-1 CSVVLAKNIQYF
TRBV24-1 CATSAYRATDTQYF
TRBV27 CASKMDANYGYTF
TRBV18 CASSPGQGYDYGYTF
TRBV20-1 CSARLNGLEQFF
TRBV10-3 CAISARPSSYNSPLHF
TRBV29-1 CSVDSGSGVGQFF
TRBV2 CASSTGQGPSEAFF
TRBV11-2 CASSLDSGFTGELFF
TRBV10-2 CASRGQLNQPQHF
TRBV5-4 CASSPPGQKETQYF
TRBV3-1 CASSQEGTGTTGELFF
TRBV12-3/TRBV12-4 CASSSLGQGKNIQYF
TRBV29-1 CSATKTGGAGTGELFF
TRBV6-2/TRBV6-3 CASRQQGTEAFF
TRBV6-1 CASRYQKNQPQHF
TRBV10-1 CASSESDRDHEQYF
TRBV3-1 CASSIGTSGGYEQYF
TRBV5-1 CASSPAGATDTQYF
TRBV29-1 CSVGGLGYQETQYF
TRBV13 CASSLEATGSNSYEQYF
TRBV5-1 CASSPGTGALYGYTF
TRBV2 CASSEPDRGRYGYTF
TRBV27 CASSPTGVTYEQYF